This T cell receptor (beta chain) was recovered during a study of identical twins. Study-wide results and caveats: These conclusions were based on statistical analysis (cross-sectional, not following the same donors). Excess sharing between twins was weaker in beta out-of-frame sequences.

TCRdb analysed the 5' RACE reads with MiXCR anew, one entry per CDR3 protein. The sample has 1.5 million to 2 million distinct CDR3 sequences; under 35% are singletons. In this sample, this clonotype turned up a few times. Its cognate antigen is unknown. V was clipped by 0 bases and J by 4 bases; unmatched bases: 2. Germline CDR1 is LGHDT and CDR2 is YNNKEL (reference sequence). The CDR3 has 14 amino acids. This chain links TRBV3-1 with TRBJ1-1; 7 nucleotides align to TRBD1. The sequence derives from a newborn girl in good health. The material sequenced was cord blood. DNA of the CDR3: TGTGCCAGCAGCCAAGATGCAGGGGGCACTGAAGCTTTCTTT. Its translation: CASSQDAGGTEAFF.